This T cell receptor (beta chain) came from a study of T cell responses to AZD1222 COVID-19 vaccine. This clone turned up a few times. This CDR3 comprises 14 residues. Germline trimming cut 10 bases from V and 4 bases from J; bases unmatched to any gene: 12. Germline CDR1 reads LNHDA; CDR2 reads SQIVND (reference sequence). Repertoires were generated with immunoSEQ multiplex PCR, while TCRdb's copy carries only in-frame clones and drops some. The sample records fewer than 120,000 clones, 70% to 90% being singletons. The study pooled second doses at about 4 or about 12 weeks. The sequence derives from an adult who received the AZD1222 COVID-19 vaccine. The genes are TRBV19 and TRBJ1-2, with 7 nucleotides matching TRBD1. Here the sequenced sample was peripheral blood, taken 28 days after the second AZD1222 dose. The CDR3 DNA is TGTGCCACCCTGAAAAGGGGGCGCCCCTATGGCTACACCTTC. This translates into CATLKRGRPYGYTF.